The next 7 T cell receptor beta chains were all read from a single sample in a study of graft-versus-host responses after intestinal transplantation. TCRdb keeps only in-frame clones here, not all; method: immunoSEQ multiplex PCR. The table has about 110,000 clones, around 95% seen once. Their cognate antigens are unknown. Specimen: unstimulated CD8+ T cells sorted from spleen or lymph node cells, collected before intestinal transplant. These receptors were obtained from a human donor who received an intestinal transplant.

This sequence joins TRBV18 and TRBJ2-7; TRBD2 is a possible D gene (5 bases). The germline V gene has CDR1 KGHSH and CDR2 LQKENI. V lost 0 bases and J lost 2, with 11 bases in between. This CDR3 region has 15 residues. DNA of the CDR3: TGTGCCAGCTCACCACCGTCAGCGGACCCCTACGAGCAGTACTTC. The encoded protein is CASSPPSADPYEQYF.

The chain has TRBV10-1 and TRBJ2-7; D remains ambiguous. The germline V and J ends were trimmed by 5 bases and 5 bases, with 13 bases remaining between them. Germline loops: CDR1 WNHNN, CDR2 SYGVQD (reference sequence). The CDR3 sequence is 13 residues long. The CDR3 here is CASSSLDSHEQYF. As DNA, the CDR3 is TGCGCCAGCAGTAGCCTGGATTCCCACGAGCAGTACTTC.

CDR3 DNA sequence: TGTGCCAGCATATTCATCAAAAACCTGAACACTGAAGCTTTCTTT. Translating gives CASIFIKNLNTEAFF. The chain combines TRBV6-6 with TRBJ1-1, with unresolved D. Trimming pared 7 bases from V and 0 bases from J, leaving 15 bases between. CDR1 and CDR2 from the germline V gene are MNHNY and SVGAGI (reference sequence). This CDR3 has 15 residues.

The chain uses TRBV6-5 and TRBJ2-1; TRBD2 matches at 10 bases. The CDR3 contains 14 residues. In germline, CDR1 is MNHEY, CDR2 SVGAGI. J was trimmed by 4 bases and V by 4 bases; bases with no gene match: 1. This CDR3 reads CASSLAGGYNEQFF. The CDR3 DNA follows: TGTGCCAGCAGTTTAGCGGGAGGATACAATGAGCAGTTCTTC.

J is TRBJ2-5 and V is TRBV21-1; TRBD2, the table's D call, lacks a check against the DNA. TRBV21-1 constitutes a pseudogene. The CDR3 runs to 15 residues. The CDR3 sequence: CASSEASGRKETQYF. DNA for the CDR3: TGTGCCAGCAGCGAGGCTAGCGGGAGGAAAGAGACCCAGTACTTC.

This chain joins TRBV2 and TRBJ1-4, with D possibly matching TRBD1 (5 bases). Per germline, CDR1 SNHLY and CDR2 FYNNEI. This CDR3 is 15 amino acids long. V was trimmed by 1 base and J by 8 bases, leaving 14 bases between them. The DNA of the CDR3 is TGTGCCAGCAGTGAAGAGGGGTCTGGTCGAGAAAAACTGTTTTTT. The encoded protein is CASSEEGSGREKLFF.

This clone was observed a handful of times. Within the sample, other DNA sequences also encode this same CDR3. The rearrangement joins TRBV11-2 to TRBJ2-1; D not resolved. Between the trimmed V and J ends, which lost 1 base and 7 bases, there was a span of 8 bases. CDR3 size: 13 residues. Looked up from germline, CDR1 is SGHAT and CDR2 is FQNNGV. CDR3 bases: TGTGCCAGCAGCTTAGGGGGATCGAATGAGCAGTTCTTC. It codes for CASSLGGSNEQFF.